The source of this T cell receptor (beta chain) is a study of blood T cell repertoires in COVID-19. Trimming took 1 base from V and 1 from J; bases not matched to a gene: 7. Germline V CDR1 and CDR2: SQVTM, ANQGSEA. The CDR3 consists of 17 residues. Here immunoSEQ multiplex PCR was the method, and the copy in TCRdb shows in-frame clones only, minus some. The sample has about 88,000 clones, around 87% seen once; the top ten hold over 12%. The TCR was taken from a male donor with acute or convalescent COVID-19. Sequenced sample: peripheral blood. The chain employs TRBV29-1 and TRBJ1-3, with 10 bases matching TRBD1. As DNA, the CDR3 is TGCAGCGTTGAAGGAGGGGGACAGGGGTTTTCTGGAAACACCATATATTTT. Translation: CSVEGGGQGFSGNTIYF.